Below, 32 T cell receptor beta chains from the same sample are listed, as sequenced in a study of breast tumors, draining lymph nodes, adjacent tissues. Axillary draining lymph nodes of breast cancer patients supplied the node samples. Using its own MiXCR run on the multiplex PCR reads, TCRdb lists one record per CDR3 protein. In the table there are some 140,000 distinct CDR3 sequences, about a fifth of which are singletons. The sequencing input was axillary lymph node tissue. Receptors originate from a female donor with breast cancer. Some clones in this sample may be carry-over from other donors' samples.

This clonotype was seen ten or more times. The V gene is TRBV28, the J gene TRBJ2-7; 9 nucleotides agree with TRBD2. Trimming cost V 3 bases and J 2 bases; bases outside gene matches: 2. Germline V gene sequence: CDR1 MDHEN, CDR2 SYDVKM. The CDR3 has 14 amino acids. As DNA, the CDR3 is TGTGCCAGCAGTTTGGCTAGCGGGACCTACGAGCAGTACTTC. Its protein product is CASSLASGTYEQYF. Based on the CDR3 plus reference TRBV28 and TRBJ2-7, the full variable domain is DVKVTQSSRYLVKRTGEKVFLECVQDMDHENMFWYRQDPGLGLRLIYFSYDVKMKEKGDIPEGYSVSREKKERFSLILESASTNQTSMYLCASSLASGTYEQYFGPGTRLTVT.

On this clonotype: It may be a read error: a sequence one base away is much more abundant. The CDR3: CATRRRPLQETQYF. The CDR3 DNA reads TGTGCCACCCGTCGGAGGCCGCTCCAAGAGACCCAGTACTTC. The rearrangement joins TRBV2 to TRBJ2-5; weak D call: TRBD2 (5 bases). V was trimmed by 10 bases and J by 1 base, leaving 16 bases between them. Germline V gene lookup returns CDR1 SNHLY and CDR2 FYNNEI. The CDR3 consists of 14 residues.

The CDR3 is CASSPDIPGTQYF. The CDR3 DNA reads TGCGCCAGCAGCCCGGACATTCCGGGGACCCAGTACTTC. The rearrangement joins TRBV10-1 to TRBJ2-5, with D maybe TRBD1 (5 bases). Trimming shortened V by 6 bases and J by 7 bases, and 15 bases separated the two germline ends. The CDR3 consists of 13 residues. Germline V CDR1 and CDR2: WNHNN, SYGVQD (reference sequence).

This chain links TRBV19 with TRBJ1-3, with 8 nucleotides matching TRBD1. The CDR3 has 15 residues. CDR1 is LNHDA and CDR2 is SQIVND in the germline V gene (reference sequence). Trimming at V came to 5 bases and at J to 0 bases, leaving 3 bases not matched to a gene. The DNA of the CDR3 is TGTGCCAGTAGTGGGACAGGACTCTCTGGAAACACCATATATTTT. It codes for CASSGTGLSGNTIYF.

This clonotype was seen at least ten times. V gene TRBV29-1 combines with J gene TRBJ2-7; weak D call: TRBD1 (7 bases). The germline gives CDR1 SQVTM, CDR2 ANQGSEA. This CDR3 spans 12 amino acids. Trimming took 4 bases from V and 7 from J, leaving 14 bases between them. CDR3 nucleotide sequence: TGCAGCGTTGGATACAGGGGAGGTGAGCAGTACTTC. As protein: CSVGYRGGEQYF.

This clonotype has at least ten counts. This chain links TRBV2 with TRBJ1-6; no clear D. Germline V lookup: CDR1 SNHLY, CDR2 FYNNEI. The ends were cut back, 3 bases at V and 9 bases at J, with 3 bases in the middle. The CDR3 spans 11 residues. CDR3 coding DNA: TGTGCCAGCAGTGAGGGTTCACCCCTCCACTTT. Translated, it gives CASSEGSPLHF.

The chain employs TRBV18 and TRBJ1-4, with D uncertain. Trimming removed 5 bases from V and 7 bases from J, with 17 bases in between. CDR3 size: 15 residues. The V gene's germline CDR1 is KGHSH and CDR2 LQKENI. CDR3 nucleotide sequence: TGTGCCAGCTCAACGTCCCCGTACGAAGGTGAAAAACTGTTTTTT. It is translated as CASSTSPYEGEKLFF.

This clonotype showed up many times. V usage is TRBV12-3 or TRBV12-4 and J usage is TRBJ2-7; D not resolved. The CDR3 has 14 amino acids. Trimming cost V 6 bases and J 3 bases, with 15 bases left between them. CDR3 loop: CASSPPWGVYEQYF. DNA of the CDR3: TGTGCCAGCAGCCCACCTTGGGGTGTCTACGAGCAGTACTTC.

Details on this clonotype: A read error is possible here, since a much larger clone lies one base away. The rearrangement uses TRBV27 and TRBJ2-7, with TRBD1 matching over 8 bases. The germline CDR1 and CDR2 sequences are MNHEY and SMNVEV (reference sequence). J gave up 2 bases and V 7 bases, and 7 bases lay outside the gene matches. The CDR3 loop spans 14 amino acids. CDR3: CASKRAGGAYEQYF. In DNA, the CDR3 is TGTGCCAGCAAACGGGCAGGGGGCGCCTACGAGCAGTACTTC.

A note on this clonotype: Germline and junction disagree at one end, which may indicate a read error. V is TRBV5-1 and J is TRBJ2-3; 9 bases map to TRBD1. This CDR3 comprises 14 residues. The germline gives CDR1 SGHRS, CDR2 YFSETQ. CDR3: CPSRTGQGSDTQYF. The CDR3 bases are TGCCCCAGCAGAACGGGACAGGGATCAGATACGCAGTATTTT.

This clonotype was found many times. The chain employs TRBV5-4 and TRBJ2-5, with D perhaps matching TRBD1 or TRBD2 (6 bases each). Between the trimmed V and J ends, which lost 5 bases and 6 bases, there was a span of 14 bases. CDR1 is SGHNT and CDR2 is YYREEE in the germline V gene (reference sequence). This CDR3 spans 13 amino acids. The chain's CDR3 is CASRSRGGQTQYF. Here the CDR3 DNA reads TGTGCCAGCAGGTCCAGGGGAGGTCAGACCCAGTACTTC.

This clonotype was seen repeatedly, ten times or more. This rearrangement joins TRBV19 to TRBJ1-6; no clear D. Trimming cost V 2 bases and J 13 bases, with 12 bases left between them. The CDR3 totals 13 residues. Per germline, CDR1 LNHDA and CDR2 SQIVND (reference sequence). The CDR3 reads CASSISRVSPLHF. For the CDR3, the DNA is TGTGCCAGTAGTATAAGCAGAGTTTCGCCCCTCCACTTT.

This clonotype was recorded a few times. This rearrangement joins TRBV20-1 to TRBJ2-5; TRBD1 aligns across 10 bases. Germline loops: CDR1 DFQATT, CDR2 SNEGSKA (reference sequence). The junction had 5 bases not matched to a gene; V was cut back by 3 bases and J by 1 base. The CDR3 contains 15 residues. The CDR3 sequence is CSASTDRGLQETQYF. The CDR3, as DNA: TGCAGTGCTAGTACTGACAGGGGGCTCCAAGAGACCCAGTACTTC.

Concerning this clonotype itself: A read error is possible here, since a much larger clone lies one base away. The rearrangement links TRBV30 to TRBJ2-3, with D perhaps matching TRBD2 (6 bases). The CDR3 covers 13 residues. Trimming pared 4 bases from V and 4 bases from J, leaving 12 bases between. Germline lookup yields CDR1 GTSNPN and CDR2 SVGIG (reference sequence). CDR3 sequence reads: CAWNRESADTQYF. DNA for the CDR3: TGTGCCTGGAACCGGGAGTCGGCAGATACGCAGTATTTT.

The chain is built from TRBV5-4 and TRBJ1-1; D call uncertain. Germline V gene data show CDR1 as SGHNT and CDR2 as YYREEE (reference sequence). Trimming removed 4 bases at V and 3 bases at J, with 13 bases between. This CDR3 is built from 14 residues. CDR3 sequence reads: CASSTRVGHTEAFF. CDR3 nucleotides: TGTGCCAGCAGCACGAGGGTAGGGCACACTGAAGCTTTCTTT.

This clonotype has just a few counts. The chain joins TRBV30 to TRBJ2-3, with a possible D match to TRBD2 (6 bases). CDR1 is GTSNPN and CDR2 is SVGIG in the germline V gene (reference sequence). V was cut by 1 base and J by 3 bases, with 11 bases left in between. This CDR3 comprises 14 residues. The CDR3 region has the DNA TGTGCCTGGAGTGGTCTTCTAGCGACAGATACGCAGTATTTT. It specifies CAWSGLLATDTQYF.

This clonotype has just a few counts. The V call is TRBV18, the J call TRBJ1-5, with TRBD1 matching 7 bases. J was trimmed by 2 bases and V by 4 bases; bases with no gene match: 5. The CDR3 is 15 amino acids. Germline V gene data show CDR1 as KGHSH and CDR2 as LQKENI. The CDR3, as DNA: TGTGCCAGCTCACAGGAAACAGGGGGCAATCAGCCCCAGCATTTT. Its protein is CASSQETGGNQPQHF.

The sample holds many counts of this clonotype. The V and J genes are TRBV2 and TRBJ1-5; a possible D gene is TRBD1 (5 bases). The CDR3 runs 13 residues. Trimming shortened V by 3 bases and J by 5 bases, and 8 bases separated the two germline ends. Germline CDR1 and CDR2: SNHLY and FYNNEI. The CDR3 nucleotides are TGTGCCAGCAGTGAGACAGCCTATCAGCCCCAGCATTTT. Translating it yields CASSETAYQPQHF.

This clonotype was seen many times. The V call is TRBV5-1, the J call TRBJ2-5; maybe TRBD2 (5 bases). CDR3 length equals 15 residues. V shed 0 bases and J shed 0 bases, with 9 bases lying between them. Germline V gene sequence: CDR1 SGHRS, CDR2 YFSETQ. The CDR3 is CASSLDGLYQETQYF. CDR3 nucleotides: TGCGCCAGCAGCTTGGATGGACTGTACCAAGAGACCCAGTACTTC.

This clonotype was seen ten or more times. The chain uses TRBV12-3 or TRBV12-4 and TRBJ1-5; 10 bases agree with TRBD1. CDR3 size: 15 residues. The V gene end was trimmed by 5 bases and the J gene end by 1 base; junction bases not matched to a gene: 2. The CDR3 sequence is CASSRQGASNQPQHF. For the CDR3, the DNA is TGTGCCAGCAGTAGACAGGGGGCCAGCAATCAGCCCCAGCATTTT.

Note on this clonotype: At one of its ends the junction is not consistent with the germline gene, which may arise from a read error. The chain carries TRBV7-9 and TRBJ2-5, with D hard to call. CDR1 is SEHNR, CDR2 FQNEAQ, per germline (reference sequence). CDR3 length: 11 residues. This CDR3 is CASSLEETLYF. DNA for the CDR3: TGTGCCAGCAGCCTAGAGGAGACCCTGTACTTC.

About this clonotype itself: The junction and the germline gene differ at one end; a read error may be behind it. V and J are TRBV28 and TRBJ2-1; 12 nucleotides agree with TRBD2. Per germline, CDR1 MDHEN and CDR2 SYDVKM. The CDR3 is 16 amino acids. The CDR3 nucleotides read TGTGCCAGCAGTTCCTTAACTAGCGGGAGGAAAGATGAGCGGTTCTTC. Amino acids: CASSSLTSGRKDERFF.

The sample holds many counts of this clonotype. V usage is TRBV5-4 and J usage is TRBJ2-5; the D gene is possibly TRBD2 (5 bases). V lost 5 bases and J 6 bases, leaving 8 bases between the germline ends. The CDR3 consists of 11 residues. Germline V gene sequence: CDR1 SGHNT, CDR2 YYREEE (reference sequence). The CDR3 coding sequence is TGTGCCAGCAGTAGCGACCAGACCCAGTACTTC. Translation gives CASSSDQTQYF.

With regard to this clonotype: This sequence may be a read error, since a much larger clone differs from it by one base. The rearrangement links TRBV12-3 or TRBV12-4 to TRBJ2-3, with 8 positions matching TRBD2. There are 17 residues in the CDR3. The CDR3 spells CANSLNGLGLGTDTQYF. CDR3 DNA: TGTGCCAACAGTTTAAACGGGTTGGGACTAGGCACAGATACGCAGTATTTT.

This clonotype showed up just once. This chain uses TRBV7-9 with TRBJ1-3; no firm D call. Germline values: CDR1 SEHNR, CDR2 FQNEAQ (reference sequence). Trimming removed 5 bases from V and 3 bases from J, with 14 bases in between. The CDR3 is made up of 15 amino acids. The CDR3 DNA reads as TGTGCCAGCAGCCCCGATTTAGGGAATGGAAACACCATATATTTT. This codes for CASSPDLGNGNTIYF.

The sample holds many counts of this clonotype. The chain recombines TRBV5-5 with TRBJ1-6; a weak D match, TRBD1 (5 bases). Trimming left V 0 bases short and J 10 bases short, with 11 bases between. The germline CDR1 and CDR2 sequences are SGHKS and YYEKEE (reference sequence). The CDR3 spans 14 residues. The CDR3 reads CASSLGWGNSPLHF. The CDR3 nucleotides are TGTGCCAGCAGCTTGGGTTGGGGGAACTCACCCCTCCACTTT.

On this clonotype itself: Given a much more abundant clone one base away, this may be a read error. The CDR3 protein is CASRVGVDTRYF. DNA for the CDR3: TGTGCCAGCAGGGTCGGGGTAGATACGCGGTATTTT. V and J are TRBV6-1 and TRBJ2-3; a weak D match, TRBD2 (5 bases). The CDR3 is made up of 12 amino acids. Germline V gene sequence: CDR1 MNHNS, CDR2 SASEGT.

This clonotype showed up many times. V usage is TRBV7-6 and J usage is TRBJ2-1; the D gene is possibly TRBD2 (6 bases). This CDR3 comprises 12 residues. Trimming left V 0 bases short and J 9 bases short, with 6 bases between. Per the germline V gene, CDR1 is SGHVS and CDR2 is FNYEAQ. CDR3 bases: TGTGCCAGCAGCTTAGCGCGGGGTGAGCAGTTCTTC. Its protein is CASSLARGEQFF.

The chain employs TRBV30 and TRBJ2-4; 7 nucleotides agree with TRBD2. The CDR3 totals 15 residues. Germline CDR1 GTSNPN, CDR2 SVGIG (reference sequence). The J segment lost 0 bases and the V segment lost 0 bases, leaving 2 bases of the junction unmatched. The CDR3 DNA reads as TGTGCCTGGAGTGTTGGGGGGGTAGCCAAAAACATTCAGTACTTC. It codes for CAWSVGGVAKNIQYF.

This clonotype was detected many times. The chain combines TRBV5-5 with TRBJ2-7, with TRBD2 as a possible D gene (6 bases). The germline V gene encodes CDR1 SGHKS and CDR2 YYEKEE (reference sequence). V was cut by 4 bases and J by 7 bases, with 15 bases left in between. The CDR3 runs to 13 residues. CDR3 sequence: CASSRASVGEQYF. The CDR3, as DNA: TGTGCCAGCAGCCGTGCTAGCGTCGGGGAGCAGTACTTC.

Written as DNA, the CDR3 is TGTGCCAGCAGTGGGTTAGCGGGAGGCGGAAATGAGCAGTTCTTC. It translates to CASSGLAGGGNEQFF. The genes are TRBV28 and TRBJ2-1, with 10 nucleotides matching TRBD2. V shed 5 bases and J 7 bases; nucleotides not matched to a gene: 8. Germline values: CDR1 MDHEN, CDR2 SYDVKM. The CDR3 is made up of 15 amino acids.

This clonotype was seen repeatedly, ten times or more. The chain combines TRBV20-1 with TRBJ2-6; no definite D call. Germline CDR1 and CDR2: DFQATT and SNEGSKA (reference sequence). Trimming pared 3 bases from V and 0 bases from J, leaving 3 bases between. The CDR3 consists of 13 residues. Here the CDR3 reads CSASLSGANVLTF. The CDR3 DNA is TGCAGTGCTAGTCTCTCTGGGGCCAACGTCCTGACTTTC.